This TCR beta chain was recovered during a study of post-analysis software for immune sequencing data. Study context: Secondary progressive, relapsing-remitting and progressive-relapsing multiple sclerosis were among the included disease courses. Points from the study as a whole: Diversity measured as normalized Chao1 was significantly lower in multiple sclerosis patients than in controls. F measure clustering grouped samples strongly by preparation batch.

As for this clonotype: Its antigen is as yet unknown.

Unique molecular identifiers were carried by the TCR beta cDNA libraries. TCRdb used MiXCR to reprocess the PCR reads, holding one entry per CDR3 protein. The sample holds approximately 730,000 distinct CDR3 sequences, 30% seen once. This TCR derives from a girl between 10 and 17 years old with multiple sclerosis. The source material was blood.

The CDR3 DNA is TGCGCCAGCAGCCAAACGAGCGGGAGAGGGGGGACCCAGTACTTC. Its protein is CASSQTSGRGGTQYF. V is TRBV4-3 and J is TRBJ2-7, with 8 bases that match TRBD2. Matching the DNA end better, TRBJ2-5 makes the J call doubtful. Germline V gives CDR1 LGHNA, CDR2 YSLEER. This CDR3 contains 15 residues.